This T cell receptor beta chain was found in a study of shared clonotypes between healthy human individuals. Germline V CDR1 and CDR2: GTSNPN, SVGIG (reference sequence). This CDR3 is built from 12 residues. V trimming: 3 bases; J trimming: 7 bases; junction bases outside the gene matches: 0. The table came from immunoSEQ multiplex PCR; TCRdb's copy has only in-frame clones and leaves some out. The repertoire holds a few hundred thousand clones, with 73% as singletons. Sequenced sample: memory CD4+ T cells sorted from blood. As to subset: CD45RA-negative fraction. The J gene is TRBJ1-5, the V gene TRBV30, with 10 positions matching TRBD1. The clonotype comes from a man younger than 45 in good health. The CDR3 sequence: CAWRGQGQPQHF. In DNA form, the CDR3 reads TGTGCCTGGAGGGGACAGGGGCAGCCCCAGCATTTT.